The present entry profiles one TCR beta chain with its context. The antigen remains undetermined. This CDR3 is 15 amino acids long. The trim removed 5 bases at V and 5 bases at J, leaving 4 bases unmatched. Germline CDR1 and CDR2: SGHNT and YENEEA. The 5'RACE method, run with constant-segment primers, produced TCR alpha and TCR beta cDNA libraries (carrying sample barcodes and UMIs). TCRdb independently ran MiXCR on the 5' RACE reads; one entry per CDR3 protein. The repertoire holds around 300,000 distinct CDR3 sequences, with less than 9.5% as singletons. The data were taken from a study of T-cell memory formation after mild COVID-19. Study results and limitations: Clones that got smaller from day 15 to 85 had even CD4/CD8, while clones growing later tipped toward CD4+. Proof of SARS-CoV-2 specificity was absent for the second-wave clones that crested on day 37.

The receptor was isolated from a man in his late teens or twenties who had mild COVID-19 (a few samples of this study predate the infection). Cell type and time point are not known. This chain joins TRBV11-3 and TRBJ2-2; 11 bases fit TRBD1. The sequencing sample was made of PBMCs or a T cell subset sorted from them (not recorded which). CDR3 in DNA: TGTGCCAGCAGCCCCCGGGACAGGGGGACCGGGGAGCTGTTTTTT. Residues: CASSPRDRGTGELFF. The whole variable domain, filled in from reference TRBV11-3 and TRBJ2-2, reads EAGVVQSPRYKIIEKKQPVAFWCNPISGHNTLYWYLQNLGQGPELLIRYENEEAVDDSQLPKDRFSAERLKGVDSTLKIQPAELGDSAVYLCASSPRDRGTGELFFGEGSRLTVL.